The 15 T cell receptor beta chains listed next were all sequenced from one sample in a study of blood T cell repertoires in COVID-19. Some clones are missing from TCRdb's copy, which holds only in-frame ones; the method was immunoSEQ multiplex PCR. This sample has 350,000 to 400,000 clones, with approximately 90% found just once. Sequenced: PBMCs or T cells enriched from blood (not recorded which). The origin of the receptors is a woman aged 18-29 years who had recovered from COVID-19.

This chain joins TRBV7-3 and TRBJ2-1, with 9 bases fitting TRBD1. Unmatched junction bases numbered 2, after V lost 2 bases and J lost 3 bases. The CDR3 is made up of 15 amino acids. Germline assignment: CDR1 SGHTA and CDR2 FQGTGA. The CDR3 nucleotides are TGTGCCAGCAGCTTAGGGACAGGGAACTACAATGAGCAGTTCTTC. Translating it yields CASSLGTGNYNEQFF.

The rearrangement joins TRBV24-1 to TRBJ2-2, with D perhaps matching TRBD1 (6 bases). There are 18 residues in the CDR3. V gave up 2 bases and J gave up 2 bases, with 17 bases separating them. The germline gives CDR1 KGHDR, CDR2 SFDVKD. The CDR3 DNA is TGTGCCACCAGTGATTCGACCGCAGGGGTCTTAAACACCGGGGAGCTGTTTTTT. Protein: CATSDSTAGVLNTGELFF.

The rearrangement uses TRBV28 and TRBJ1-6, with D possibly matching TRBD1 (5 bases). Trimming pared 7 bases from V and 0 bases from J, leaving 13 bases between. The CDR3 runs to 16 residues. Germline V CDR1 and CDR2: MDHEN, SYDVKM. The CDR3 coding sequence is TGTGCCAGCAACAGGACCACGAGCTCCTATAATTCACCCCTCCACTTT. Translated: CASNRTTSSYNSPLHF.

V and J are TRBV9 and TRBJ2-5; TRBD2 aligns across 7 bases. V gave up 0 bases and J gave up 2 bases; unmatched junction bases: 7. CDR3 length: 16 amino acids. Germline CDR1 reads SGDLS; CDR2 reads YYNGEE. The CDR3 protein is CASSVGAGRGQETQYF. CDR3 DNA sequence: TGTGCCAGCAGCGTAGGGGCAGGGAGGGGACAAGAGACCCAGTACTTC.

This clone was detected only a few times. The CDR3 DNA follows: TGCGCCAGCAGCTTGGCTAACGGGGGAGGCGGAAACACCATATATTTT. Translating gives CASSLANGGGGNTIYF. The J gene is TRBJ1-3, the V gene TRBV5-1, with D perhaps TRBD1 (5 bases). CDR3 length: 16 residues. V dropped 0 bases and J dropped 4 bases, with 14 bases sitting between them. Germline assignment: CDR1 SGHRS and CDR2 YFSETQ.

The rearrangement joins TRBV5-1 to TRBJ2-7; the match to TRBD1 covers 9 bases. The trim removed 2 bases at V and 1 base at J, leaving 4 bases unmatched. The CDR3 covers 15 residues. Germline V lookup: CDR1 SGHRS, CDR2 YFSETQ. CDR3 in amino acids: CASSLSGTGSYEQYF. DNA of the CDR3: TGCGCCAGCAGCTTAAGCGGGACAGGGTCCTACGAGCAGTACTTC.

The J gene is TRBJ1-2, the V gene TRBV5-1, with TRBD1 identical over 7 bases. The germline V gene has CDR1 SGHRS and CDR2 YFSETQ. V dropped 6 bases and J dropped 4; count of bases not matched to a gene: 6. The CDR3 runs to 13 residues. The CDR3 protein is CASTTGDSYGYTF. In DNA form, the CDR3 reads TGCGCCAGCACCACAGGGGACAGCTATGGCTACACCTTC. Combining the CDR3 with reference TRBV5-1 and TRBJ1-2 gives the whole variable domain KAGVTQTPRYLIKTRGQQVTLSCSPISGHRSVSWYQQTPGQGLQFLFEYFSETQRNKGNFPGRFSGRQFSNSRSEMNVSTLELGDSALYLCASTTGDSYGYTFGSGTRLTVV.

This clone was recorded a few times. The chain uses TRBV6-5 and TRBJ1-4, with no clear D. V was pared by 1 base and J by 15 bases, with 18 bases between. CDR1 is MNHEY, CDR2 SVGAGI, per germline. CDR3 size: 14 residues. CDR3 in amino acids: CASSYFPGSSTVFF. In nucleotides, the CDR3 is TGTGCCAGCAGTTACTTCCCGGGGTCCAGTACGGTGTTTTTT.

The CDR3 bases are TGTGCCAGCAGTTATAGTACAGGTTCCCCTGGAAACACCATATATTTT. It is translated as CASSYSTGSPGNTIYF. The rearrangement uses TRBV6-5 and TRBJ1-3, with D possibly TRBD1 on 5 matching bases. Germline V gives CDR1 MNHEY, CDR2 SVGAGI. This CDR3 contains 16 residues. V gave up 3 bases and J gave up 2 bases, with 14 bases separating them.

This chain joins TRBV6-4 and TRBJ2-2, with 9 bases matching TRBD2. Germline V lookup: CDR1 MRHNA, CDR2 SNTAGT. Losses at the gene ends were 4 bases for V and 4 bases for J; bases not matched to a gene: 7. This CDR3 has 16 amino acids. The CDR3 DNA reads as TGTGCCAGCAGTGTATTTGCAGCGGGGGGCACCGGGGAGCTGTTTTTT. It yields the protein CASSVFAAGGTGELFF.

This chain connects TRBV5-5 to TRBJ2-7, with D unclear. Germline V lookup: CDR1 SGHKS, CDR2 YYEKEE (reference sequence). CDR3 length equals 14 residues. Trimming took off 3 bases at V and 4 bases at J, with 14 bases between the two ends. CDR3 coding DNA: TGTGCCAGCAGCTCGGGTAGGATTTCGTACGAGCAGTACTTC. The encoded protein is CASSSGRISYEQYF.

The V and J genes are TRBV10-1 and TRBJ1-1; possible D gene TRBD1, 6 bases. Germline loops: CDR1 WNHNN, CDR2 SYGVQD (reference sequence). Trimming shortened V by 3 bases and J by 4 bases, and 12 bases separated the two germline ends. The CDR3 consists of 14 residues. This chain's CDR3 is CASSDWRGGTEAFF. The CDR3 DNA reads TGCGCCAGCAGTGATTGGAGGGGGGGCACTGAAGCTTTCTTT.

The CDR3 reads CASSDSEVNTEAFF. The DNA for the CDR3 is TGTGCCAGCAGCGACTCGGAGGTGAACACTGAAGCTTTCTTT. The chain has TRBV2 and TRBJ1-1; D unclear. V lost 6 bases to trimming and J lost 0 bases, with 11 bases between them. Germline V CDR1 and CDR2: SNHLY, FYNNEI. There are 14 residues in the CDR3.

This chain connects TRBV7-2 to TRBJ2-5, with 8 bases that match TRBD2. Germline CDR1 and CDR2: SGHTA and FQGNSA. The CDR3 is 14 amino acids. V gave up 5 bases and J gave up 4 bases; unmatched junction bases: 6. Written as DNA, the CDR3 is TGTGCCAGCAGCCCCGGGGGGGCCCCAGAGACCCAGTACTTC. Protein sequence: CASSPGGAPETQYF.

V and J are TRBV7-2 and TRBJ2-3; 12 nucleotides align to TRBD2. CDR1 and CDR2 (germline): SGHTA, FQGNSA. The V and J ends lost 1 base and 2 bases, in that order; junction bases with no gene match: 7. CDR3 length: 18 residues. The CDR3 nucleotides are TGTGCCAGCAGCTTAGTGTCTAGCGGGGGGGCGCCCACAGATACGCAGTATTTT. Translated: CASSLVSSGGAPTDTQYF.